The 31 T cell receptor beta chains given below trace back to one sample, sequenced in a study of cytomegalovirus exposure and HLA in healthy donors. Clones were sequenced by immunoSEQ multiplex PCR, and TCRdb holds only the in-frame ones, with some missing. The repertoire holds 120,000 to 150,000 clones, about nine tenths seen once, with roughly 3% in the top ten. Sequencing input: PBMCs. The receptors derive from a man in his late teens or twenties in good health and CMV-seronegative.

The chain has TRBV5-1 and TRBJ2-3; 11 bases are a match to TRBD2. The CDR3 is 15 residues long. The V and J ends lost 4 bases and 5 bases, in that order; junction bases with no gene match: 6. Germline loops: CDR1 SGHRS, CDR2 YFSETQ. CDR3 amino acids: CASSQTGTSGDTQYF. The CDR3 DNA follows: TGCGCCAGCAGCCAGACCGGGACTAGCGGAGATACGCAGTATTTT.

The chain combines TRBV12-5 with TRBJ2-1; no firm D call. CDR1 and CDR2 from the germline V gene are LGHNT and FRNRAP. Trimming took 7 bases from V and 9 from J, leaving 19 bases between them. The CDR3 consists of 14 residues. The chain's CDR3 is CASVRNLRGPEQFF. The DNA for the CDR3 is TGTGCTAGTGTTCGTAATCTACGTGGGCCTGAGCAGTTCTTC. The variable domain in full, completed from reference TRBV12-5 and TRBJ2-1, reads DARVTQTPRHKVTEMGQEVTMRCQPILGHNTVFWYRQTMMQGLELLAYFRNRAPLDDSGMPKDRFSAEMPDATLATLKIQPSEPRDSAVYFCASVRNLRGPEQFFGPGTRLTVL.

In its sample, this clone was seen a few times. V and J are TRBV19 and TRBJ1-2, with 8 bases identical to TRBD1. Losses at the gene ends were 3 bases for V and 3 bases for J; bases not matched to a gene: 3. This CDR3 comprises 14 residues. CDR1 and CDR2 (germline): LNHDA, SQIVND (reference sequence). The CDR3 DNA reads TGTGCCAGTAGTATCGGACAGGGATACTATGGCTACACCTTC. Its protein is CASSIGQGYYGYTF.

The chain combines TRBV5-1 with TRBJ1-1, with a possible D match to TRBD1 (5 bases). CDR1 is SGHRS, CDR2 YFSETQ, per germline. The CDR3 loop spans 15 amino acids. Trimming removed 0 bases from V and 6 bases from J, with 15 bases in between. The CDR3 coding sequence is TGCGCCAGCAGCTTGGTCGACCGGGGGGTCCCTGAAGCTTTCTTT. It codes for CASSLVDRGVPEAFF.

The J gene is TRBJ2-5, the V gene TRBV30, with 7 bases fitting TRBD1. CDR1 and CDR2 from the germline V gene are GTSNPN and SVGIG (reference sequence). V was pared by 7 bases and J by 3 bases, with 8 bases of the junction left unmatched. The CDR3 sequence is 13 residues long. The DNA for the CDR3 is TGTGCCTCCGAAATCCAGGGGGAAGAGACCCAGTACTTC. Protein: CASEIQGEETQYF.

DNA of the CDR3: TGTGCCAGCTCACGAACCGGGACAGGGGGATCCTACAATGAGCAGTTCTTC. As protein: CASSRTGTGGSYNEQFF. The rearrangement links TRBV18 to TRBJ2-1; TRBD1 matches at 11 bases. CDR1 and CDR2 from the germline V gene are KGHSH and LQKENI. The CDR3 is 17 residues long. Trimming cost V 4 bases and J 1 base; bases outside gene matches: 6.

The chain recombines TRBV27 with TRBJ1-1, with D perhaps matching TRBD1 (5 bases). Trimming left V 4 bases short and J 4 bases short, with 16 bases between. The CDR3 spans 15 residues. CDR1 and CDR2 from the germline V gene are MNHEY and SMNVEV (reference sequence). The CDR3 DNA follows: TGTGCCAGCAGTTCCCCAGCAAGCGGGGGCACTGAAGCTTTCTTT. Residues: CASSSPASGGTEAFF.

The V and J genes are TRBV10-1 and TRBJ2-1; 8 bases are shared with TRBD2. Germline assignment: CDR1 WNHNN and CDR2 SYGVQD (reference sequence). V gave up 5 bases and J gave up 4 bases; unmatched junction bases: 4. The CDR3 runs to 14 residues. CDR3 protein: CASSPGTRYNEQFF. The CDR3 bases are TGCGCCAGCAGTCCCGGGACTAGATACAATGAGCAGTTCTTC.

This chain connects TRBV5-1 to TRBJ2-3; D gene ambiguous. The CDR3 sequence is 17 residues long. CDR1 is SGHRS and CDR2 is YFSETQ in the germline V gene. V lost 1 base to trimming and J lost 2 bases, with 17 bases between them. The CDR3 loop reads CASSLSTVSYTTDTQYF. CDR3 coding DNA: TGCGCCAGCAGCTTGTCAACCGTGTCCTATACCACAGATACGCAGTATTTT.

A remark on this clone: Other DNA sequences in this specimen translate into the identical CDR3. The chain links TRBV30 to TRBJ1-5, with D perhaps TRBD1 (6 bases). CDR3 size: 13 residues. CDR1 GTSNPN and CDR2 SVGIG come from the germline V gene (reference sequence). Trimming left V 0 bases short and J 4 bases short, with 7 bases between. The CDR3 spells CAWSVQGNQPQHF. DNA of the CDR3: TGTGCCTGGAGTGTACAGGGAAATCAGCCCCAGCATTTT.

This rearrangement joins TRBV5-1 to TRBJ1-1; D perhaps matches TRBD1 (5 bases). The CDR3 has 14 amino acids. CDR1 is SGHRS and CDR2 is YFSETQ in the germline V gene. Deletions cut 3 bases from V and 4 bases from J, with 13 bases between. For the CDR3, the DNA is TGCGCCAGCAGCTCACAGACAGCAGGCACTGAAGCTTTCTTT. This encodes CASSSQTAGTEAFF.

This clone has only one observation. The chain has TRBV6-4 and TRBJ2-3; the match to TRBD2 covers 14 bases. Germline V gene sequence: CDR1 MRHNA, CDR2 SNTAGT. The CDR3 sequence is 13 residues long. V gave up 0 bases and J gave up 14 bases; unmatched junction bases: 1. The CDR3 nucleotides are TGTGCCAGCAGTGACTCCGGGACTAGCGGGAGGTATTTT. It specifies CASSDSGTSGRYF.

V gene TRBV5-1 combines with J gene TRBJ2-2, with 9 bases aligning to TRBD1. CDR3 size: 15 residues. With V trimmed by 4 bases and J by 4 bases, 5 bases remained unmatched. Germline V gene sequence: CDR1 SGHRS, CDR2 YFSETQ. CDR3 sequence (DNA): TGCGCCAGCAGCGCGGGACAGGGTCTCACCGGGGAGCTGTTTTTT. Translated, it gives CASSAGQGLTGELFF.

The chain uses TRBV6-5 and TRBJ1-2, with 8 positions matching TRBD1. The CDR3 sequence is 13 residues long. The germline V gene encodes CDR1 MNHEY and CDR2 SVGAGI. Unmatched junction bases numbered 4, after V lost 4 bases and J lost 6 bases. The CDR3 here is CASSFQTGDGYTF. CDR3 bases: TGTGCCAGCAGTTTCCAGACAGGGGATGGCTACACCTTC.

The chain joins TRBV28 to TRBJ2-7, with a possible D match to TRBD2 (5 bases). The length of the CDR3 is 15 residues. V gave up 2 bases and J gave up 0 bases, with 11 bases separating them. Germline CDR1 and CDR2: MDHEN and SYDVKM. CDR3 sequence reads: CASSLPSSPSYEQYF. DNA of the CDR3: TGTGCCAGCAGTTTACCTAGCTCTCCCTCCTACGAGCAGTACTTC.

V and J are TRBV5-4 and TRBJ2-1, with TRBD2 as a possible D gene (5 bases). With 1 base removed from V and 0 bases from J, the gap between germline ends came to 8 bases. Per the germline V gene, CDR1 is SGHNT and CDR2 is YYREEE (reference sequence). The CDR3 loop spans 15 amino acids. The CDR3 reads CASSLYRGSYNEQFF. DNA of the CDR3: TGTGCCAGCAGCTTGTACCGGGGCTCCTACAATGAGCAGTTCTTC.

This rearrangement joins TRBV18 to TRBJ1-3, with D possibly being TRBD1 (6 bases). V gave up 6 bases and J gave up 8 bases, with 23 bases separating them. The CDR3 is made up of 16 amino acids. CDR1 and CDR2 (germline): KGHSH, LQKENI. CDR3 sequence: CASSPDPGTSGDTIYF. DNA for the CDR3: TGTGCCAGCTCCCCCGACCCCGGGACATCTGGGGACACCATATATTTT.

The chain has TRBV7-2 and TRBJ1-5; TRBD1 agrees at 7 bases. The V segment lost 4 bases and the J segment 4 bases; nucleotides outside the gene matches: 13. Germline CDR1 and CDR2: SGHTA and FQGNSA. CDR3 size: 17 residues. Written as DNA, the CDR3 is TGTGCCAGCAGCTGGGGAGAGCGAGACAGGGCTAATCAGCCCCAGCATTTT. This gives the protein CASSWGERDRANQPQHF.

The chain has TRBV19 and TRBJ2-7; 7 positions agree with TRBD2. Germline assignment: CDR1 LNHDA and CDR2 SQIVND (reference sequence). The V segment lost 6 bases and the J segment 3 bases; nucleotides outside the gene matches: 8. The CDR3 spans 14 residues. Here the CDR3 DNA reads TGTGCCAGTAGCACGGGACTAAGTTTCTACGAGCAGTACTTC. This translates into CASSTGLSFYEQYF. Full variable domain (outside the CDR3, taken from reference TRBV19 and TRBJ2-7): DGGITQSPKYLFRKEGQNVTLSCEQNLNHDAMYWYRQDPGQGLRLIYYSQIVNDFQKGDIAEGYSVSREKKESFPLTVTSAQKNPTAFYLCASSTGLSFYEQYFGPGTRLTVT.

The J gene is TRBJ2-5, the V gene TRBV2, with 11 bases lining up with TRBD1. Trimming removed 3 bases from V and 0 bases from J; junction bases left unmatched: 3. CDR1 and CDR2 (germline): SNHLY, FYNNEI. This CDR3 has 16 amino acids. The CDR3 here is CASSDGTGGYQETQYF. CDR3 nucleotide sequence: TGTGCCAGCAGTGATGGGACAGGGGGGTACCAAGAGACCCAGTACTTC.

As regards this clone: Other nucleotide sequences in the sample specify the same CDR3. This chain uses TRBV18 with TRBJ1-2; D remains unclear. V dropped 3 bases and J dropped 2 bases, with 7 bases sitting between them. Germline V gene lookup returns CDR1 KGHSH and CDR2 LQKENI. The length of the CDR3 is 13 residues. CDR3 coding DNA: TGTGCCAGCTCACCCGGAGGGAACTATGGCTACACCTTC. Its protein product is CASSPGGNYGYTF.

The chain recombines TRBV4-2 with TRBJ1-2; possibly TRBD1 for D (6 bases). The CDR3 sequence is 14 residues long. From germline, CDR1 is LGHNA and CDR2 YNFKEQ. Between the trimmed V and J ends, which lost 0 bases and 2 bases, there was a span of 7 bases. For the CDR3, the DNA is TGTGCCAGCAGCCAAGATAGGGGGAACTATGGCTACACCTTC. The encoded protein is CASSQDRGNYGYTF.

The genes are TRBV6-5 and TRBJ2-2; no clear D. The germline gives CDR1 MNHEY, CDR2 SVGAGI. There are 12 residues in the CDR3. Trimming shortened V by 5 bases and J by 6 bases, and 7 bases separated the two germline ends. The CDR3 DNA follows: TGTGCCAGCAGTGAGTTAGCCGGGGAGCTGTTTTTT. Translation: CASSELAGELFF.

The rearrangement joins TRBV19 to TRBJ1-1; TRBD1 might be the D (6 bases). The CDR3 sequence is 15 residues long. Germline CDR1 reads LNHDA; CDR2 reads SQIVND (reference sequence). The V end lost 6 bases, the J end lost 2 bases, and 16 bases lay between the germline ends. The CDR3 DNA sequence: TGTGCCAGTAGCATCCTCCTGGACAGTAACACTGAAGCTTTCTTT. Protein sequence: CASSILLDSNTEAFF.

V gene TRBV7-2 combines with J gene TRBJ2-7, with 7 bases identical to TRBD2. The CDR3 totals 14 residues. Losses at the gene ends were 1 base for V and 6 bases for J; bases not matched to a gene: 6. Germline CDR1 reads SGHTA; CDR2 reads FQGNSA. CDR3 sequence (DNA): TGTGCCAGCAGCTTAGGGCGGGAGAATGCCGAGCAGTACTTC. Protein product: CASSLGRENAEQYF.

The genes are TRBV7-8 and TRBJ2-5; 13 nucleotides align to TRBD2. Germline loops: CDR1 SGHVS, CDR2 FQNEAQ. The CDR3 contains 15 residues. With V trimmed by 7 bases and J by 4 bases, 6 bases remained unmatched. DNA for the CDR3: TGTGCCAGCAACCTGGGACTAGCGGGAAGAGAGACCCAGTACTTC. It yields the protein CASNLGLAGRETQYF.

The V gene is TRBV7-9, the J gene TRBJ2-3; 9 bases are a match to TRBD2. This CDR3 spans 18 amino acids. V shed 2 bases and J 1 base; nucleotides not matched to a gene: 10. Germline V CDR1 and CDR2: SEHNR, FQNEAQ (reference sequence). CDR3 protein: CASSLFRSGRPGTDTQYF. CDR3 sequence (DNA): TGTGCCAGCAGCTTATTCAGGAGCGGGAGGCCGGGCACAGATACGCAGTATTTT.

J is TRBJ2-7 and V is TRBV14, with D possibly being TRBD1 (6 bases). V lost 6 bases and J 1 base, leaving 13 bases between the germline ends. Germline loops: CDR1 SGHDN, CDR2 FVKESK. The CDR3 runs to 14 residues. The CDR3: CASSLNRGSYEQYF. Here the CDR3 DNA reads TGTGCCAGCAGTCTAAATAGGGGGTCCTACGAGCAGTACTTC.

The V and J genes are TRBV14 and TRBJ2-1; 8 nucleotides align to TRBD2. V trimming: 5 bases; J trimming: 3 bases; junction bases outside the gene matches: 6. Germline assignment: CDR1 SGHDN and CDR2 FVKESK. This CDR3 comprises 15 residues. CDR3 sequence: CASSFISGSYNEQFF. The CDR3 DNA follows: TGTGCCAGCAGCTTCATCAGCGGGAGCTACAATGAGCAGTTCTTC.

The CDR3 region is CASSPRLAGPYNEQFF. CDR3 bases: TGTGCCAGCAGCCCCCGACTAGCGGGACCCTACAATGAGCAGTTCTTC. V usage is TRBV9 and J usage is TRBJ2-1, with 11 positions matching TRBD2. Germline V gene data show CDR1 as SGDLS and CDR2 as YYNGEE. This CDR3 has 16 residues. The ends lost 4 bases at V and 2 bases at J; junction bases unmatched: 5.

The chain employs TRBV2 and TRBJ2-7; the match to TRBD2 covers 10 bases. J lost 3 bases, V lost 7 bases, and 15 bases had no gene match. Germline CDR1 is SNHLY and CDR2 is FYNNEI. The CDR3 length is 17 residues. CDR3 protein: CASNQAGLAGVNYEQYF. In DNA form, the CDR3 reads TGTGCCAGCAACCAGGCAGGGCTAGCGGGAGTTAACTACGAGCAGTACTTC.